The sequence of this T cell receptor (beta chain) was determined in a study of T cell responses to AZD1222 COVID-19 vaccine. Study outcomes and limitations: Females outnumbered males among donors, who were mostly white British; clonal diversity was possibly underestimated.

Method: immunoSEQ multiplex PCR; TCRdb's copy keeps in-frame clones and lacks some. The sample has about 84,000 clones; approximately 85% are singletons. As for this clone: The antigen remains unidentified.

V lost 5 bases to trimming and J lost 6 bases, with 13 bases between them. From germline, CDR1 is PRHDT and CDR2 FYEKMQ (reference sequence). The CDR3 length is 13 residues. This specimen consisted of peripheral blood, obtained 28 days after the second AZD1222 dose. The genes are TRBV13 and TRBJ1-1, with a weak D call TRBD1 (5 bases). The sequence was collected from an adult who received the AZD1222 COVID-19 vaccine. In DNA form, the CDR3 reads TGTGCCAGCAGCACCCGGCCCAGGGCTGAAGCTTTCTTT. Translation: CASSTRPRAEAFF. Full variable domain (remainder filled in from reference TRBV13 and TRBJ1-1): AAGVIQSPRHLIKEKRETATLKCYPIPRHDTVYWYQQGPGQDPQFLISFYEKMQSDKGSIPDRFSAQQFSDYHSELNMSSLELGDSALYFCASSTRPRAEAFFGQGTRLTVV.